This T cell receptor beta chain was recorded in a study of OX40 agonist ivuxolimab in advanced cancers. In regard to this clone: Antigen unknown.

This CDR3 contains 17 residues. In germline, CDR1 is SGHRS, CDR2 YFSETQ. V shed 4 bases and J shed 4 bases, with 23 bases lying between them. Repertoires were generated with immunoSEQ multiplex PCR, while TCRdb's copy carries only in-frame clones and drops some. Here the sample spans 60,000 or so clones, around four fifths being singletons. Regarding the study as a whole: The mean number of expanded clones was higher in CD8+ T cells than in CD4+.

The sequencing used CD4+ or CD8+ T cells sorted from blood, collected in a trial of the OX40 agonist ivuxolimab. The sequence came from an adult with an advanced solid tumor such as melanoma, head and neck, liver or kidney cancer. The chain employs TRBV5-1 and TRBJ1-2; possibly TRBD1 for D (6 bases). CDR3: CASSLVGGQIVGYGYTF. CDR3 DNA: TGCGCCAGCAGCCTGGTTGGTGGACAGATAGTAGGCTATGGCTACACCTTC.